The clone carrying this TCR beta chain turned up a few times. Its cognate antigen is unknown. These data belong to a study of response to subunit inactivated influenza vaccine. General observations from the study: New T cells are recruited in small numbers by each seasonal influenza vaccination, according to the authors' suggestion.

Germline values: CDR1 SGHNT, CDR2 YENEEA. This CDR3 spans 15 amino acids. Trimming removed 5 bases from V and 6 bases from J; junction bases left unmatched: 4. A single record per CDR3 protein comes from TCRdb applying MiXCR to the RT-PCR reads. The sample records approximately 500,000 distinct CDR3 sequences, around 21% being singletons. These data were likewise used in another study, on T cells expressing NK-cell markers. From that study: cDNA encoding TCR beta was synthesized via 5'RACE template switching incorporating UMIs. Sorting was restricted to alpha-beta TCR T cells by an anti-gamma-delta TCR antibody in several experiments. CD8+ T cells in 5 to 7 donors included dominant NKG2C+ clonotypes at roughly 1.0-7.0%. In a handful of donors, dominant clonotypes made up about 25-65% of CD3+CD56-NKG2C+ cells.

This clonotype was sampled from a man aged 50 to 60 who received an inactivated influenza vaccine. The source material was CD4+ T cells sorted from PBMCs, sampled 11 to 12 days after vaccination. The chain is built from TRBV11-3 and TRBJ2-1, with 13 bases lining up with TRBD2. The CDR3 DNA reads TGTGCCAGCAGCAGACTAGCGGGGGGCCTCAATGAGCAGTTCTTC. This encodes CASSRLAGGLNEQFF.